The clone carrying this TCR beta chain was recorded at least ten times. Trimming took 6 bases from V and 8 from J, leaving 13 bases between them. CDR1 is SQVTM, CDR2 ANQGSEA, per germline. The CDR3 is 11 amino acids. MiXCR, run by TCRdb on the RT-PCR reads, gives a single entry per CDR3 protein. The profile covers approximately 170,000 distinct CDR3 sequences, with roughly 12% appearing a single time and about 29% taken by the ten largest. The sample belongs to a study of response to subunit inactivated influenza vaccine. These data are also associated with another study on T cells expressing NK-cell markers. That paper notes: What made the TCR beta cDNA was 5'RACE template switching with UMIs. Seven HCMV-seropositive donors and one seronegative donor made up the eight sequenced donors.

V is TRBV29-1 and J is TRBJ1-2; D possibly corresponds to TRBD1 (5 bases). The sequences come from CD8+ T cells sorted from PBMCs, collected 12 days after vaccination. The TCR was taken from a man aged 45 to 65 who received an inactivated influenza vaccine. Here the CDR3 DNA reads TGCAGCGTCGGGGACCTCCGGGGCTACACCTTC. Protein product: CSVGDLRGYTF.